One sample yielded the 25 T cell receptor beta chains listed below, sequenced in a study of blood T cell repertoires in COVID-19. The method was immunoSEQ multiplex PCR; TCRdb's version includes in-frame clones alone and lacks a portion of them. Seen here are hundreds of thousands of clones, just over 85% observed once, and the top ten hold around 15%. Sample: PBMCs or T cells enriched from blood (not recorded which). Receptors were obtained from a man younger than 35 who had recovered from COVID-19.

CDR3 protein: CASSRSADTQYF. As DNA, the CDR3 is TGTGCCAGCAGCCGTAGCGCGGATACGCAGTATTTT. V usage is TRBV11-2 and J usage is TRBJ2-3; a weak D match, TRBD2 (5 bases). Germline CDR1 reads SGHAT; CDR2 reads FQNNGV. The CDR3 covers 12 residues. V lost 5 bases and J 6 bases, leaving 9 bases between the germline ends. The variable domain in full, with the rest retrieved from reference TRBV11-2 and TRBJ2-3, is EAGVAQSPRYKIIEKRQSVAFWCNPISGHATLYWYQQILGQGPKLLIQFQNNGVVDDSQLPKDRFSAERLKGVDSTLKIQPAKLEDSAVYLCASSRSADTQYFGPGTRLTVL.

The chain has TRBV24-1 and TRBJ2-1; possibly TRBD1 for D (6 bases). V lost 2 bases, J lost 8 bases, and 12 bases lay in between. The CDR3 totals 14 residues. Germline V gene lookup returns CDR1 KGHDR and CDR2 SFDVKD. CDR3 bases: TGTGCCACCAGTGATTACAGGGACGTGGATGAGCAGTTCTTC. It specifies CATSDYRDVDEQFF.

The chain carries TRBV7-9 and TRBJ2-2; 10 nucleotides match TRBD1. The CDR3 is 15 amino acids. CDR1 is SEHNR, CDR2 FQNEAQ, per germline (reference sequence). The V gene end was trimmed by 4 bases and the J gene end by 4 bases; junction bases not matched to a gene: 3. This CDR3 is CASSWDRGSTGELFF. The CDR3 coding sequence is TGTGCCAGCAGCTGGGACAGGGGATCCACCGGGGAGCTGTTTTTT.

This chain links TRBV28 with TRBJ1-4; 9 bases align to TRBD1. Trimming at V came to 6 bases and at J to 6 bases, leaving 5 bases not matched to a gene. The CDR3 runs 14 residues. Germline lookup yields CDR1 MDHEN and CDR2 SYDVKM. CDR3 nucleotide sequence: TGTGCCAGCAGAGATACAGGGGGCGATGAAAAACTGTTTTTT. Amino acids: CASRDTGGDEKLFF. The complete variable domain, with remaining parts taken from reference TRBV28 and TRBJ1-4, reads DVKVTQSSRYLVKRTGEKVFLECVQDMDHENMFWYRQDPGLGLRLIYFSYDVKMKEKGDIPEGYSVSREKKERFSLILESASTNQTSMYLCASRDTGGDEKLFFGSGTQLSVL.

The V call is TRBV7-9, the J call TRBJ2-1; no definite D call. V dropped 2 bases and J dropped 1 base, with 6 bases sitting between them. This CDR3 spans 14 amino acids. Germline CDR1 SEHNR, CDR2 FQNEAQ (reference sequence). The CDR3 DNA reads TGTGCCAGCAGCTTACCAGAATCCTACAATGAGCAGTTCTTC. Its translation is CASSLPESYNEQFF.

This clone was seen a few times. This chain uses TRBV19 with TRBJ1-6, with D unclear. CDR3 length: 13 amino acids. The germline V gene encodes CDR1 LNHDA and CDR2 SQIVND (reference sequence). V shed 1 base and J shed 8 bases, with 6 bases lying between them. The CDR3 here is CASSIVEDSPLHF. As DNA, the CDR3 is TGTGCCAGTAGTATAGTGGAGGATTCACCCCTCCACTTT.

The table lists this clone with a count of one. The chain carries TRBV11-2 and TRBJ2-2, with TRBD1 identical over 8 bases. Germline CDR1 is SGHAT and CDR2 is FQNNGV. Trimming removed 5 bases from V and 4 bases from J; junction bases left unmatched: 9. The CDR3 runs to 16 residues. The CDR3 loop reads CASSLDRTGPTGELFF. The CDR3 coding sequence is TGTGCCAGCAGCCTTGATCGGACAGGGCCCACCGGGGAGCTGTTTTTT.

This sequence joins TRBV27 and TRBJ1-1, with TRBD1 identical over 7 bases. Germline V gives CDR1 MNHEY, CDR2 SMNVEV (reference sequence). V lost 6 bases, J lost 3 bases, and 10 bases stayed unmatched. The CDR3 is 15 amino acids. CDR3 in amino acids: CASSRAAQGHTEAFF. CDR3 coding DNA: TGTGCCAGCAGCCGGGCGGCACAGGGGCACACTGAAGCTTTCTTT.

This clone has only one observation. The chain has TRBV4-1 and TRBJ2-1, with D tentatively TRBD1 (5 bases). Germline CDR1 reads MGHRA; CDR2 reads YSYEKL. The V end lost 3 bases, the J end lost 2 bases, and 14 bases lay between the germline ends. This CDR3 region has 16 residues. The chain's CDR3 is CASSQFQGRAYNEQFF. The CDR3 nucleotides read TGCGCCAGCAGCCAGTTCCAGGGTCGCGCCTACAATGAGCAGTTCTTC.

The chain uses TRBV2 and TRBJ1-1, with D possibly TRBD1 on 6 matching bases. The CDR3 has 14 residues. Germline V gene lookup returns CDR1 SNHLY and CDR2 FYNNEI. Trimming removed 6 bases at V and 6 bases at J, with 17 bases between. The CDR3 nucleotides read TGTGCCAGCAGATCACAGGGTATTAGTGCTGAAGCTTTCTTT. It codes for CASRSQGISAEAFF.

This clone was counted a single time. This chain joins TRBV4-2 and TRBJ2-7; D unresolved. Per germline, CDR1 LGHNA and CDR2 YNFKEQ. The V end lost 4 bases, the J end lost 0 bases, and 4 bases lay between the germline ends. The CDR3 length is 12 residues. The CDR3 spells CASSPSSYEQYF. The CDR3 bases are TGTGCCAGCAGCCCGAGCTCCTACGAGCAGTACTTC.

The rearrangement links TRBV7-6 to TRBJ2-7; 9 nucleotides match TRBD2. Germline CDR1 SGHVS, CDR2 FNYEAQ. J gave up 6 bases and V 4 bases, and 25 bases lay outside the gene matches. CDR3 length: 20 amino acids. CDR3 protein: CASSSIRDSVRGLAASEQYF. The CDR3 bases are TGTGCCAGCAGCTCAATCCGGGACAGCGTCCGGGGACTAGCTGCTAGCGAGCAGTACTTC.

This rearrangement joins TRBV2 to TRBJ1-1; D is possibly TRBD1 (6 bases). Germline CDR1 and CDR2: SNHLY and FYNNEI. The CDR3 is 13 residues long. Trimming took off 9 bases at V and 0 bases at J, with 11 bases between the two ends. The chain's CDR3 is CARLDSMNTEAFF. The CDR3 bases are TGTGCCAGATTGGACAGCATGAACACTGAAGCTTTCTTT.

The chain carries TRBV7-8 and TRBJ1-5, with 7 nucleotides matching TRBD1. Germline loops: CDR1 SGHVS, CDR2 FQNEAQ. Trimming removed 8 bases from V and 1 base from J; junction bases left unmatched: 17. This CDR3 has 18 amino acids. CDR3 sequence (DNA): TGTGCCAGCGCTCCTAGGGGGCAGGGGATTGCGAGCAATCAGCCCCAGCATTTT. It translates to CASAPRGQGIASNQPQHF.

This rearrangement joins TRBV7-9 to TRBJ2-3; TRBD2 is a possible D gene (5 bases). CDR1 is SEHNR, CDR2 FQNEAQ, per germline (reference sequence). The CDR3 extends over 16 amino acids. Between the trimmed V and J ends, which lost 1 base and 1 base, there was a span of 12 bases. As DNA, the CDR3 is TGTGCCAGCAGCTTAGGGCGAGACTACCGCACAGATACGCAGTATTTT. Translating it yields CASSLGRDYRTDTQYF.

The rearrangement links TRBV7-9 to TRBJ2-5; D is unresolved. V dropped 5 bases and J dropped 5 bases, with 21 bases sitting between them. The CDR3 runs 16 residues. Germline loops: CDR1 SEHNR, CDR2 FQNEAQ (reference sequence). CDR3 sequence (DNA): TGTGCCAGCAGCGAGGCCGAATATCTAGATTACGAGACCCAGTACTTC. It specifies CASSEAEYLDYETQYF.

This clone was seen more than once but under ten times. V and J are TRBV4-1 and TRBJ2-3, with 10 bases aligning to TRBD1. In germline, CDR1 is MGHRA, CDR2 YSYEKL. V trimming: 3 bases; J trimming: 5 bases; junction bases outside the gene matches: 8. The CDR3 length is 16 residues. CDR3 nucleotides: TGCGCCAGCAGCCAGGCCGGGACAGGGGTAGGAGATACGCAGTATTTT. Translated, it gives CASSQAGTGVGDTQYF.

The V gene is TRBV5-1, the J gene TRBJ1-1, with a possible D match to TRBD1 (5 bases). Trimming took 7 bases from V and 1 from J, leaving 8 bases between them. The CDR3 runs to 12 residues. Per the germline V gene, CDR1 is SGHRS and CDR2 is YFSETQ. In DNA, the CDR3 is TGCGCCAGCGGCAGGGAGAACACTGAAGCTTTCTTT. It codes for CASGRENTEAFF.

The CDR3 protein is CASSRDTYSPLHF. The CDR3 DNA reads TGTGCCAGCAGTCGGGACACTTATTCACCCCTCCACTTT. V gene TRBV12-3 or TRBV12-4 combines with J gene TRBJ1-6; D perhaps matches TRBD1 (6 bases). CDR3 length equals 13 residues. The V end was cut by 5 bases, the J end by 8 bases, with 10 bases between.

CDR3 nucleotides: TGCGCCAGCACTTTCAGGGGGCATACAGATACGCAGTATTTT. It translates to CASTFRGHTDTQYF. This sequence joins TRBV5-1 and TRBJ2-3, with 8 bases identical to TRBD1. Looked up from germline, CDR1 is SGHRS and CDR2 is YFSETQ. This CDR3 spans 14 amino acids. V trimming: 6 bases; J trimming: 3 bases; junction bases outside the gene matches: 6.

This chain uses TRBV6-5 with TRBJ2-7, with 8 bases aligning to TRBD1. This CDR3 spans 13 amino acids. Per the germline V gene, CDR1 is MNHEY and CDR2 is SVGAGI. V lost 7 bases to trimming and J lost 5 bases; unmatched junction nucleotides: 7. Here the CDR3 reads CASTRQGQDEQYF. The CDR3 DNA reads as TGTGCCAGCACGCGACAGGGGCAGGACGAGCAGTACTTC.

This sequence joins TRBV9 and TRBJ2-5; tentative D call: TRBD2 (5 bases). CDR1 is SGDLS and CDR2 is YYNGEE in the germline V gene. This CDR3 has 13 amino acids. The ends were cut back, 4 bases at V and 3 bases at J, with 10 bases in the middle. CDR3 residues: CASSRWEKETQYF. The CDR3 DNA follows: TGTGCCAGCAGCAGGTGGGAGAAAGAGACCCAGTACTTC.

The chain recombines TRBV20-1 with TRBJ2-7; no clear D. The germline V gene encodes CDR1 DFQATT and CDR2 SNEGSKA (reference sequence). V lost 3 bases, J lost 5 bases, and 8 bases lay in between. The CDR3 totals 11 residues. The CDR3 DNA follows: TGCAGTGCTAGCCACTACGACGAGCAGTACTTC. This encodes CSASHYDEQYF.

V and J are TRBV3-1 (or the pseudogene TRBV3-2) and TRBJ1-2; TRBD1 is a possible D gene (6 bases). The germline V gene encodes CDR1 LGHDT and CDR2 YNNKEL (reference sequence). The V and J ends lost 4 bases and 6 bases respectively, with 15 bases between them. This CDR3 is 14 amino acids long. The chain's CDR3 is CASSLGQTVHGYTF. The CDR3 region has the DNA TGTGCCAGCAGCCTCGGACAGACTGTACATGGCTACACCTTC.

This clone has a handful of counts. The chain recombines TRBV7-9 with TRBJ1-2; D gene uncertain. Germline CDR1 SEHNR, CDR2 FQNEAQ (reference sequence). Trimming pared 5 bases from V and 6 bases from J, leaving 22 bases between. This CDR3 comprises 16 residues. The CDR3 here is CASSLPNGEVKNGYTF. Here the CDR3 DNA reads TGTGCCAGCAGCCTCCCCAACGGGGAAGTTAAGAATGGCTACACCTTC.